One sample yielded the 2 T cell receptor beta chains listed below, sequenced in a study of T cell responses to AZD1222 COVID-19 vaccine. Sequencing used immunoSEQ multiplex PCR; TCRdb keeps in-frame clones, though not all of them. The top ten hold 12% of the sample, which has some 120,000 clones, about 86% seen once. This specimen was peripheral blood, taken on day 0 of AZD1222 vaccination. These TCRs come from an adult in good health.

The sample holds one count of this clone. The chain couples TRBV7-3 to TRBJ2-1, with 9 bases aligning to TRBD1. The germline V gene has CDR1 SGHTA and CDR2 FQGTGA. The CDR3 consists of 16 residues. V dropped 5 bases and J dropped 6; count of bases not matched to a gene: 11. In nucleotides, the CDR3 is TGTGCCAGCAGCCCCGCCCCGGGACAGGGACGCAATGAGCAGTTCTTC. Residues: CASSPAPGQGRNEQFF.

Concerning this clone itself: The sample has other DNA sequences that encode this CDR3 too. Here the CDR3 DNA reads TGCAGCGTTCCGACTAGCGCGAGCTCCTACAATGAGCAGTTCTTC. Translated: CSVPTSASSYNEQFF. The chain has TRBV29-1 and TRBJ2-1; TRBD2 matches 8 bases. The CDR3 is 15 residues long. V was pared by 5 bases and J by 0 bases, with 6 bases of the junction left unmatched. Germline assignment: CDR1 SQVTM and CDR2 ANQGSEA.